The following is a T cell receptor (beta chain) sequence with its context. Per the study methods: The authors estimated nucleated cell counts from reference gene primer amplification. TCRdb's table, derived via immunoSEQ multiplex PCR, lists solely in-frame clones and lacks some. V and J calls and clone size follow that table, whereas D and trimming were derived from the DNA. Of over 65,000 clones in the sample, approximately 80% were seen once. The length of the CDR3 is 16 residues. Germline V gene sequence: CDR1 SGHRS, CDR2 YFSETQ. With V trimmed by 4 bases and J by 5 bases, 10 bases remained unmatched. This entry is derived from a study of blood T cell repertoires in COVID-19. Study-wide background: Donors in the United States, Italy and Spain gave samples during acute or convalescent COVID-19. T cells, B-cell-depleted T cells, or PBMCs provided the cDNA or gDNA that served as material.

Sequenced sample: peripheral blood. V is TRBV5-1 and J is TRBJ1-3; TRBD1 matches 9 bases. This receptor was taken from an elderly man with active or convalescent COVID-19. CDR3 sequence: CASSGAGGTGRNTIYF. Here the CDR3 DNA reads TGCGCCAGCAGCGGAGCCGGCGGGACAGGGAGAAACACCATATATTTT.